This T cell receptor (beta chain) was identified in a study of PD-L1 blockade in urothelial cancer. V was clipped by 7 bases and J by 0 bases; unmatched bases: 5. CDR3 size: 15 residues. CDR1 and CDR2 (germline): MNHEY, SMNVEV (reference sequence). Measured with immunoSEQ multiplex PCR; TCRdb has only the in-frame clones, and not every one. The repertoire holds around 100,000 clones, with roughly 84% as singletons. This material consisted of PBMCs, taken around atezolizumab (anti-PD-L1) treatment. The TCR originated in a man aged 50 to 60 with urothelial cancer. This chain connects TRBV27 to TRBJ2-3, with TRBD2 matching 9 bases. Here the CDR3 reads CASTRLAASTDTQYF. Here the CDR3 DNA reads TGTGCCAGCACCCGACTAGCGGCGAGCACAGATACGCAGTATTTT.